This TCR beta chain was observed in a study of early T cells in non-severe SARS-CoV-2 infection. Overall study: Sequencing input comprised bulk RNA from unsorted whole blood; chain pairing was not available.

Researchers tagged individual cDNA molecules with unique molecular identifiers. MiXCR, run by TCRdb on the 5' RACE reads, gives a single entry per CDR3 protein. The sample holds about 22,000 distinct CDR3 sequences, 3% to 4% seen once. Trimming took off 4 bases at V and 0 bases at J, with 6 bases between the two ends. The CDR3 length is 12 residues. Germline V gene lookup returns CDR1 GTSNPN and CDR2 SVGIG (reference sequence). The sequence was collected from an adult who was a healthcare worker with PCR-confirmed SARS-CoV-2 infection or an uninfected control (not recorded which). Sequencing input: whole blood. This chain joins TRBV30 and TRBJ1-2; no firm D call. The CDR3 sequence is CAWNTANYGYTF. As DNA, the CDR3 is TGTGCCTGGAACACAGCTAACTATGGCTACACCTTC.